These 17 T cell receptor beta chains were sequenced from one sample in a study of cytomegalovirus exposure and HLA in healthy donors. Clones were sequenced by immunoSEQ multiplex PCR, and TCRdb holds only the in-frame ones, with some missing. This sample has tens of thousands of clones, with roughly 93% found just once. The specimen was PBMCs. The receptors shown here come from a man between 18 and 29 years old in good health and CMV-seronegative.

V usage is TRBV15 and J usage is TRBJ2-3, with 7 bases aligning to TRBD2. Germline trimming cut 0 bases from V and 4 bases from J; bases unmatched to any gene: 10. The CDR3 loop spans 17 amino acids. The germline V gene has CDR1 LNHNV and CDR2 YYDKDF (reference sequence). In DNA, the CDR3 is TGTGCCACCAGCAGAGATATTGGCGGGAGAATAGCAGATACGCAGTATTTT. Amino acid sequence: CATSRDIGGRIADTQYF.

V is TRBV30 and J is TRBJ2-5, with a tentative D call TRBD1 (5 bases). The CDR3 runs 13 residues. The germline V and J ends were trimmed by 3 bases and 4 bases, with 12 bases remaining between them. Germline CDR1 reads GTSNPN; CDR2 reads SVGIG (reference sequence). This CDR3 is CAWRGPALETQYF. The CDR3 DNA is TGTGCCTGGAGGGGGCCCGCCCTAGAGACCCAGTACTTC.

This chain uses TRBV19 with TRBJ1-4; D unclear. The germline CDR1 and CDR2 sequences are LNHDA and SQIVND (reference sequence). This CDR3 is built from 15 residues. V was pared by 2 bases and J by 8 bases, with 15 bases between. CDR3 in DNA: TGTGCCAGTAGTATAAGCAGGATTCCGGGAGAAAAACTGTTTTTT. The encoded protein is CASSISRIPGEKLFF.

This chain joins TRBV4-1 and TRBJ2-7, with unresolved D. Germline V gives CDR1 MGHRA, CDR2 YSYEKL. Trimming removed 1 base from V and 0 bases from J, with 10 bases in between. This CDR3 contains 15 residues. CDR3 protein: CASSQGGASSYEQYF. CDR3 in DNA: TGCGCCAGCAGCCAAGGAGGAGCGAGCTCCTACGAGCAGTACTTC.

The genes are TRBV9 and TRBJ1-2; D not resolved. V was cut by 4 bases and J by 4 bases, with 11 bases left in between. The V gene's germline CDR1 is SGDLS and CDR2 YYNGEE. The CDR3 runs 13 residues. The CDR3 bases are TGTGCCAGCAGCCTCCAGGAAGGCTATGGCTACACCTTC. Amino acid sequence: CASSLQEGYGYTF.

This clone was recorded once. The chain recombines TRBV15 with TRBJ2-7, with 7 nucleotides matching TRBD1. The ends lost 0 bases at V and 3 bases at J; junction bases unmatched: 5. CDR1 is LNHNV, CDR2 YYDKDF, per germline (reference sequence). The CDR3 covers 15 residues. The CDR3 nucleotides read TGTGCCACCAGCAGAGATAAGGGGGCTTACTACGAGCAGTACTTC. It translates to CATSRDKGAYYEQYF.

This sequence joins TRBV2 and TRBJ1-2, with D tentatively TRBD1 (5 bases). V lost 6 bases to trimming and J lost 7 bases, with 15 bases between them. Germline V CDR1 and CDR2: SNHLY, FYNNEI. The CDR3 has 13 residues. CDR3: CASREQDFSGYTF. CDR3 in DNA: TGTGCCAGCAGGGAACAGGACTTTTCTGGCTACACCTTC. The full variable domain, in which reference TRBV2 and TRBJ1-2 provide the parts outside the CDR3, is EPEVTQTPSHQVTQMGQEVILRCVPISNHLYFYWYRQILGQKVEFLVSFYNNEISEKSEIFDDQFSVERPDGSNFTLKIRSTKLEDSAMYFCASREQDFSGYTFGSGTRLTVV.

The rearrangement uses TRBV27 and TRBJ2-7, with D possibly matching TRBD1 (5 bases). The germline CDR1 and CDR2 sequences are MNHEY and SMNVEV (reference sequence). This CDR3 region has 12 residues. Trimming removed 5 bases at V and 3 bases at J, with 8 bases between. The CDR3 nucleotides read TGTGCCAGCAGTCCAGGGATCTACGAGCAGTACTTC. Amino acid sequence: CASSPGIYEQYF.

The genes are TRBV27 and TRBJ2-1; 10 bases map to TRBD1. Germline V CDR1 and CDR2: MNHEY, SMNVEV (reference sequence). This CDR3 spans 16 amino acids. V gave up 8 bases and J gave up 5 bases; unmatched junction bases: 12. In DNA, the CDR3 is TGTGCCAGCGGGGGGTTATGGGACAGGGGACACAATGAGCAGTTCTTC. Amino acids: CASGGLWDRGHNEQFF.

The V gene is TRBV27, the J gene TRBJ2-7, with TRBD2 matching 15 bases. V dropped 6 bases and J dropped 6; count of bases not matched to a gene: 6. Per germline, CDR1 MNHEY and CDR2 SMNVEV (reference sequence). The CDR3 spans 15 residues. The CDR3 DNA sequence: TGTGCCAGCAGCCGAAAGGGACTAGCGGGAGGCGAGCAGTACTTC. It is translated as CASSRKGLAGGEQYF.

The chain employs TRBV30 and TRBJ1-1; D unresolved. The CDR3 has 15 amino acids. The V and J ends lost 1 base and 5 bases respectively, with 17 bases between them. Germline values: CDR1 GTSNPN, CDR2 SVGIG (reference sequence). CDR3 amino acids: CAWSGQTGGWTEAFF. CDR3 bases: TGTGCCTGGAGTGGGCAGACGGGTGGGTGGACTGAAGCTTTCTTT.

The chain joins TRBV19 to TRBJ2-1; 7 bases agree with TRBD2. The CDR3 covers 12 residues. The V segment lost 9 bases and the J segment 8 bases; nucleotides outside the gene matches: 7. Per germline, CDR1 LNHDA and CDR2 SQIVND (reference sequence). CDR3 region: CASRTRGDEQFF. CDR3 bases: TGTGCCAGCCGAACCCGGGGGGATGAGCAGTTCTTC.

The V and J genes are TRBV21-1 and TRBJ2-1; the DNA was not used to check the table's D call, TRBD2. TRBV21-1 is designated a pseudogene. This CDR3 comprises 17 residues. CDR3 loop: CASSKDNRASLLHEQFF. The DNA of the CDR3 is TGTGCCAGCAGCAAAGATAATCGTGCTAGTTTGTTACATGAGCAGTTCTTC.

V is TRBV10-3 and J is TRBJ2-3, with TRBD2 matching 10 bases. CDR1 and CDR2 (germline): ENHRY, SYGVKD. This CDR3 comprises 18 residues. The ends lost 4 bases at V and 1 base at J; junction bases unmatched: 11. The CDR3 region has the DNA TGTGCCATCAGTGCCTGGACTAGCGGAGACCGACGCACAGATACGCAGTATTTT. This codes for CAISAWTSGDRRTDTQYF.

The gene calls are TRBV5-1 and TRBJ2-3, with 7 bases that match TRBD1. CDR1 is SGHRS and CDR2 is YFSETQ in the germline V gene. The CDR3 is 15 amino acids. The J segment lost 1 base and the V segment lost 0 bases, leaving 2 bases of the junction unmatched. The CDR3 DNA follows: TGCGCCAGCAGCTTGGGACAGGGAGGCACAGATACGCAGTATTTT. It codes for CASSLGQGGTDTQYF.

This clone showed up just a few times. Different DNA sequences within this sample yield the same CDR3. The chain uses TRBV6-4 and TRBJ2-2, with D tentatively TRBD2 (6 bases). The CDR3 runs 14 residues. Germline CDR1 and CDR2: MRHNA and SNTAGT. Trimming removed 3 bases from V and 3 bases from J, with 8 bases in between. CDR3 coding DNA: TGTGCCAGCAGTGAAGGGGAGGACACCGGGGAGCTGTTTTTT. Its translation: CASSEGEDTGELFF.

This chain connects TRBV28 to TRBJ2-7; 8 bases map to TRBD1. The germline V gene has CDR1 MDHEN and CDR2 SYDVKM. Germline trimming cut 5 bases from V and 0 bases from J; bases unmatched to any gene: 9. The CDR3 is made up of 16 amino acids. The CDR3 DNA sequence: TGTGCCAGCAGTCCCATCCTTCAGGGGGCCTCCTACGAGCAGTACTTC. Protein sequence: CASSPILQGASYEQYF.